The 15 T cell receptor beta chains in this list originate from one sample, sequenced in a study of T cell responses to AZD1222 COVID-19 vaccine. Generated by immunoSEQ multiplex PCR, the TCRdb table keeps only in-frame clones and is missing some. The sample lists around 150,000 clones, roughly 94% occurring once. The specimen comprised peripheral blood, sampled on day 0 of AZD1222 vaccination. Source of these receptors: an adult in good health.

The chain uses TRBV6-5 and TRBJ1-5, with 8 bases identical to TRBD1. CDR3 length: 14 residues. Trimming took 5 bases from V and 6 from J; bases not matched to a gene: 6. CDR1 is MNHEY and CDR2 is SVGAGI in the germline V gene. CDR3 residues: CASSRQGISQPQHF. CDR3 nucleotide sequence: TGTGCCAGCAGTCGACAGGGGATCAGTCAGCCCCAGCATTTT.

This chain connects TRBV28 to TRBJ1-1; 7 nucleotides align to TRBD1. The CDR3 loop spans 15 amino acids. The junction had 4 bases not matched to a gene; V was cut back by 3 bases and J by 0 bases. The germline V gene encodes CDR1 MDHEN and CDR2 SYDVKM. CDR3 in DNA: TGTGCCAGCAGTTTGGGGGGACAGCTGAACACTGAAGCTTTCTTT. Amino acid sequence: CASSLGGQLNTEAFF.

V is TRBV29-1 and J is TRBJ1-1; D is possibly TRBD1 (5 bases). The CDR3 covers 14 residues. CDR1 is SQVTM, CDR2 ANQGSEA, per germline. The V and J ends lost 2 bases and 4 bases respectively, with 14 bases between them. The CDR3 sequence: CSVEPGLWITEAFF. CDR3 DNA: TGCAGCGTTGAACCGGGACTCTGGATCACTGAAGCTTTCTTT.

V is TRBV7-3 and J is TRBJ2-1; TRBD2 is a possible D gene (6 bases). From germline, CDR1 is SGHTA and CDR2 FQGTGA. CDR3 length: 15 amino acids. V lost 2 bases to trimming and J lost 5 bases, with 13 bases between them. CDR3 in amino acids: CASSLQVAEHNEQFF. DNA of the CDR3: TGTGCCAGCAGCTTACAGGTAGCGGAGCACAATGAGCAGTTCTTC. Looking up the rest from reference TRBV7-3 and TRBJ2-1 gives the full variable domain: GAGVSQTPSNKVTEKGKYVELRCDPISGHTALYWYRQSLGQGPEFLIYFQGTGAADDSGLPNDRFFAVRPEGSVSTLKIQRTERGDSAVYLCASSLQVAEHNEQFFGPGTRLTVL.

In nucleotides, the CDR3 is TGTGCCAGCAGCTTGAGTCAGACCCAGTACTTC. This encodes CASSLSQTQYF. V and J are TRBV5-8 and TRBJ2-5; the D is unclear. The CDR3 runs to 11 residues. V dropped 1 base and J dropped 6 bases, with 4 bases sitting between them. The germline V gene encodes CDR1 SGHTS and CDR2 YDEGEE. Together with reference TRBV5-8 and TRBJ2-5, the CDR3 gives the full variable domain: EAGVTQSPTHLIKTRGQQATLRCSPISGHTSVYWYQQALGLGLQFLLWYDEGEERNRGNFPPRFSGRQFPNYSSELNVNALELEDSALYLCASSLSQTQYFGPGTRLLVL.

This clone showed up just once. The CDR3 DNA follows: TGTGCCAGCAGCTTATTCGGGGGGCATGGAGATCAGCCCCAGCATTTT. This codes for CASSLFGGHGDQPQHF. The J gene is TRBJ1-5, the V gene TRBV7-9, with a tentative D call TRBD1 (6 bases). The V gene's germline CDR1 is SEHNR and CDR2 FQNEAQ (reference sequence). CDR3 size: 16 residues. Trimming cost V 2 bases and J 5 bases, with 16 bases left between them.

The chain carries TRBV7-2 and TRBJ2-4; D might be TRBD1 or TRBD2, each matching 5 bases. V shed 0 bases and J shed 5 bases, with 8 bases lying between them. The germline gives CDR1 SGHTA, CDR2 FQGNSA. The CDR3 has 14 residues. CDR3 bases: TGTGCCAGCAGCTTAGCTGGGGGAGAAAACATTCAGTACTTC. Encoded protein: CASSLAGGENIQYF. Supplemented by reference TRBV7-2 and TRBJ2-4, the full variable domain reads GAGVSQSPSNKVTEKGKDVELRCDPISGHTALYWYRQSLGQGLEFLIYFQGNSAPDKSGLPSDRFSAERTGGSVSTLTIQRTQQEDSAVYLCASSLAGGENIQYFGAGTRLSVL.

The CDR3 is CASKRGANTGELFF. CDR3 nucleotides: TGTGCCAGCAAAAGGGGGGCGAACACCGGGGAGCTGTTTTTT. V gene TRBV2 combines with J gene TRBJ2-2; D might be TRBD1 or TRBD2, each matching 6 bases. CDR1 and CDR2 from the germline V gene are SNHLY and FYNNEI. Trimming pared 7 bases from V and 0 bases from J, leaving 9 bases between. The CDR3 totals 14 residues.

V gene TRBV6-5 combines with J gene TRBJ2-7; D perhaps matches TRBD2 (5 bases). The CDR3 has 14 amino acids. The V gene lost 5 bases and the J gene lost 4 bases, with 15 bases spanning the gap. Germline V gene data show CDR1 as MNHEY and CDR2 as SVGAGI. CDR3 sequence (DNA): TGTGCCAGCAGTCACTACCCTGAGGGTTACGAGCAGTACGTC. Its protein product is CASSHYPEGYEQYV.

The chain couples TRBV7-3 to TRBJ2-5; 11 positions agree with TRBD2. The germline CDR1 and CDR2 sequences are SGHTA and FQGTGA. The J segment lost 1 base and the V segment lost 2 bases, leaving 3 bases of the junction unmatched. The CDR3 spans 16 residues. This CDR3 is CASSLWGTSGQETQYF. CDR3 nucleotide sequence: TGTGCCAGCAGCTTATGGGGGACTAGCGGCCAAGAGACCCAGTACTTC.

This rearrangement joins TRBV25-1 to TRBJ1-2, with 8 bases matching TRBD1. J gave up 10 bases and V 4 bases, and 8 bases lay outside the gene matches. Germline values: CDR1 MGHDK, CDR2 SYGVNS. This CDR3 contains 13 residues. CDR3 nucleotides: TGTGCCAGCAGTGTGGGGGCAGGGGGCGACTACACCTTC. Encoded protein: CASSVGAGGDYTF.

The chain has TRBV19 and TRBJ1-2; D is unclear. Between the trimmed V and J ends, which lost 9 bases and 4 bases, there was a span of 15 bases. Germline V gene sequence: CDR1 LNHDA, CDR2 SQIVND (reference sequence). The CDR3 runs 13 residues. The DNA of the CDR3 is TGTGCCAGCTCCCTCACTCGTTCCTATGGCTACACCTTC. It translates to CASSLTRSYGYTF.

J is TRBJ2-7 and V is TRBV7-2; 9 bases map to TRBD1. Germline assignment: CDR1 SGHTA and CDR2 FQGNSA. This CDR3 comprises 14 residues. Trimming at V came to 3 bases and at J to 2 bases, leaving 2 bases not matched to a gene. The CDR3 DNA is TGTGCCAGCAGCTTTGGGACAGGGACCTACGAGCAGTACGTC. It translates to CASSFGTGTYEQYV.

For the CDR3, the DNA is TGTGCCATCAGTGAGGTCAGGGGAAATGAAAAACTGTTTTTT. Translated, it gives CAISEVRGNEKLFF. The chain combines TRBV10-3 with TRBJ1-4; possible D gene TRBD1, 6 bases. This CDR3 comprises 14 residues. The germline V gene encodes CDR1 ENHRY and CDR2 SYGVKD. Trimming pared 2 bases from V and 5 bases from J, leaving 9 bases between.

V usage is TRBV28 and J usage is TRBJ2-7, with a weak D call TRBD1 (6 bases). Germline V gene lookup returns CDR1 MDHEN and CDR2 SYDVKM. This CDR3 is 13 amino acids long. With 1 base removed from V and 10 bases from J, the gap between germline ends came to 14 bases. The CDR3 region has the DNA TGTGCCAGCAGTTTATCCCTACAGGGCCCTCAGTACGTC. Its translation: CASSLSLQGPQYV.